This T cell receptor beta chain was obtained from a study of shared clonotypes between healthy human individuals. Turning to the study itself: Samples came from a couple of female and a few male donors aged 18 to 49. Findings and caveats of the study: Among donors, sharing of clonotypes was expected to be affected by sequencing depth.

Unsorted PBMC replicate PCRs used approximately 280 ng DNA, around 30,000 T cell genomes. TCRdb keeps only in-frame clones here, not all; method: immunoSEQ multiplex PCR. The sample holds hundreds of thousands of clones; roughly 72% are singletons and the top ten take about 11%. Concerning this clone: What it binds is unknown.

There were no recent acute infections or vaccinations among the donors, who were healthy HIV-negative adults. Trimming left V 5 bases short and J 8 bases short, with 19 bases between. The germline CDR1 and CDR2 sequences are SGHVS and FNYEAQ. The CDR3 consists of 15 residues. The chain links TRBV7-6 to TRBJ1-5, with a tentative D call TRBD1 (5 bases). The source material was PBMCs. The sequence was obtained from a middle-aged woman in good health. Some clones in this sample may be carry-over from other donors' samples. Here the CDR3 DNA reads TGTGCCAGCAGCCGAGGTGGGGGGTCCGCTGAGCCCCAGCATTTT. Translation gives CASSRGGGSAEPQHF.